A selection of T cell receptor beta chains follows, all from one sample in a study of human T cells and chemical hapten exposure. TCRdb passed the RACE reads through MiXCR, listing each CDR3 protein once. The profile shows more than 70,000 distinct CDR3 sequences, about 8.5% of them singletons. This specimen consisted of whole blood, obtained in connection with sensitization to the hapten diphenylcyclopropenone (DPC). These TCRs come from a man aged 40-55 years with alopecia areata. Some clones in this sample may be carry-over from other donors' samples. Each CDR3 is given with its conserved first and last residue. Each record gives: V gene, CDR3 length, D gene, J gene, clone size, CDR3 DNA, CDR3 protein. The D gene is left open where the match is weak. Rows give clone size only sometimes, using once, few, many, or a class for an expanded clone.

>TRBV7-8|16|.|TRBJ2-1|.
TGTGCCAGCAGCTCCAACCCGGGGGGGCCCCAGGGGGGTGAGTTCTTC
CASSSNPGGPQGGEFF
>TRBV29-1|14|.|TRBJ2-1|many
TGCAGCGTTGAAGAGGGCCGGGGGCGGAATGAGCAGTTCTTC
CSVEEGRGRNEQFF
>TRBV7-2|21|.|TRBJ1-1|.
TGTGCCAGCAGCTTAGAGGCTAGGGGTTTGAGGCCCTCTGGGGAAAAGGAGGAAGCTTTCTTT
CASSLEARGLRPSGEKEEAFF
>TRBV28|16|TRBD2|TRBJ2-1|few
TGTGCCAGCAGTTCCCGTACTAGCGGGCGGTACAATGAGCAGTTCTTC
CASSSRTSGRYNEQFF
>TRBV29-1|14|.|TRBJ2-6|few
TGCAGCGCACGCGGGGGCGGTGGGGCCAACGTCCTGACTTTC
CSARGGGGANVLTF
>TRBV12-3/TRBV12-4|16|.|TRBJ1-5|.
TGTGCCAGCAGTTTAGTGGAGGGTTCCGTTGATCGGCCCCAGCATTTT
CASSLVEGSVDRPQHF
>TRBV6-5|13|.|TRBJ1-5|many
TGTGCCAGCAGCGCTGCTGTCAATCAGCCCCAGCATTTT
CASSAAVNQPQHF
>TRBV20-1|16|TRBD1|TRBJ1-6|.
TGCAGTGCTTCGATGGGACAGTACGACTTCCCTTCACCCCTCCACTTT
CSASMGQYDFPSPLHF
>TRBV19|14|TRBD1|TRBJ1-1|.
TGTGCCAGTAGTTGGACAGGGGGCAACACTGAAGCTTTCTTT
CASSWTGGNTEAFF
>TRBV6-5|14|.|TRBJ1-1|many
TGTGCCAGCAGTCAGTCCGGGGCGCGGACTGAAGCTTTCTTT
CASSQSGARTEAFF
>TRBV12-3/TRBV12-4|15|.|TRBJ1-5|many
TGTGCCAGCAGTTTAGCAGTGGCAGCTAATCAGCCCCAGCATTTT
CASSLAVAANQPQHF
>TRBV2|14|.|TRBJ1-5|many
TGTGCCAGCAGTAGACAGACTTCCAATCAGCCCCAGCATTTT
CASSRQTSNQPQHF
>TRBV5-1|15|.|TRBJ1-6|many
TGCGCCAGCAGCGAGGACAGCTCCTATAATTCACCCCTCCACTTT
CASSEDSSYNSPLHF